The rows below give T cell receptor beta chains drawn from one sample of a study of cytomegalovirus exposure and HLA in healthy donors. This table comes from immunoSEQ multiplex PCR, and its TCRdb copy is limited to in-frame clones, with some not included. This table has 150,000 to 200,000 clones, around 75% appearing once. Sequences were obtained from PBMCs. The receptors shown here come from a female donor in good health and CMV-seronegative. The conserved cysteine and the conserved F or W are not part of the CDR3 here. The D gene is left open where the match is weak.

j_call,d_call,v_call,cdr3_aa
TRBJ2-3,.,TRBV6-5,ASSSGGALWDTQY
TRBJ2-3,TRBD1,TRBV4-3,ASSQRRPGQGTDTQY
TRBJ2-7,TRBD1,TRBV4-2,ASSQGSGTGRNEQY
TRBJ2-7,TRBD2,TRBV10-3,AISEPSGRPNYEQY
TRBJ1-1,TRBD1,TRBV7-2,ASRGYRGGNTEAF
TRBJ2-7,TRBD2,TRBV5-1,ASSTTGGWEQY
TRBJ2-1,.,TRBV5-1,ASASSPRPYNEQF
TRBJ2-7,.,TRBV27,ASSAPGTITYEQY
TRBJ2-4,TRBD2,TRBV6-5,ASSYGGEKDNIQY
.,TRBD2,TRBV5-1,ASSVPGTNLDEQY
TRBJ1-1,TRBD1,TRBV4-2,ASSPRDRGMNTEAF
TRBJ2-7,TRBD1,TRBV7-8,ASSPDRVVGEQY
TRBJ2-7,TRBD2,TRBV19,ASSITTSGTYEQY
TRBJ1-2,.,TRBV7-2,ASSSPLPTTYGYT
TRBJ1-2,.,TRBV28,ASTKPGPEGGYT
TRBJ1-2,TRBD1,TRBV30,AWSPSDRDYGYT
TRBJ1-4,.,TRBV18,ASSPHGTLNEKLF
TRBJ2-5,.,TRBV28,ASSWTWAGDLGETQY
TRBJ2-1,TRBD2,TRBV7-2,ASSLASGGGSYNEQF
TRBJ2-1,.,TRBV29-1,SVEDYREGYNEQF
TRBJ1-5,TRBD1,TRBV2,ASRKGTVVNQPQH
TRBJ1-1,.,TRBV7-3,ASSALGGNTEAF
TRBJ2-2,TRBD1,TRBV19,ASSITGDTGELF
TRBJ2-3,.,TRBV9,ASSVGLAPYTDTQY
TRBJ2-3,.,TRBV4-2,ASSLAEGSTDTQY
TRBJ2-1,TRBD2,TRBV30,AWSELAGGYNEQF
TRBJ2-1,TRBD1,TRBV7-2,ASSLVAGGDYNEQF
TRBJ1-1,.,TRBV19,ASSIRWNTEAF
TRBJ2-5,.,TRBV28,ASSLGAGETQY
TRBJ2-2,TRBD1,TRBV28,ASSFGGTGGTGELF
TRBJ1-1,.,TRBV6-1,ASVKPGLNTEAF
TRBJ2-2,.,TRBV19,ASRNTGELF
TRBJ1-1,TRBD1,TRBV5-1,ASSSGQGRTEAF
TRBJ2-3,TRBD1,TRBV7-9,SSRQRGLTDTQY
TRBJ1-2,TRBD1,TRBV18,ASSPDRVGYT
TRBJ1-2,TRBD1,TRBV2,ASSGAGQGSSYRGYT
TRBJ2-1,TRBD2,TRBV10-3,AISEIQRGGSSYNEQF
TRBJ1-4,TRBD1,TRBV25-1,ASSVPGQENELF
TRBJ1-5,.,TRBV4-2,ASSQDSRQVTSDQPQH
TRBJ2-6,.,TRBV6-5,ASNHRGGLT
TRBJ2-1,TRBD2,TRBV18,ASSPLSGRGSSYNEQF
TRBJ2-7,.,TRBV30,AWSIGRGSYEQY
TRBJ2-6,.,TRBV2,ASSAEGAGSGANVLT
TRBJ2-1,TRBD2,TRBV9,ASSATSGTYNEQF
TRBJ1-5,.,TRBV6-5,ASSSETDQPQH
TRBJ1-1,.,TRBV28,ASNLPTGQNTEAF
TRBJ2-3,TRBD2,TRBV7-2,ASSLARVTSGKTDTQY
TRBJ2-2,TRBD2,TRBV7-9,ASSPVRASGISTGELF
TRBJ2-1,.,TRBV4-3,ASSQGEIASNDEQF
TRBJ1-2,.,TRBV9,ASSVLPGNGYT
TRBJ1-4,.,TRBV5-4,ASSLSGGLNEKLF
TRBJ2-1,.,TRBV27,ASSLLPSSYNEQF